Sequencing of this TCR beta chain was carried out in a study of technical replicates of blood from a handful of donors. This clone has just a few counts. CDR1 is SGDLS and CDR2 is YYNGEE in the germline V gene. Unmatched junction bases numbered 10, after V lost 1 base and J lost 0 bases. CDR3 length: 19 residues. Clones were sequenced by immunoSEQ multiplex PCR, and TCRdb holds only the in-frame ones, with some missing. This sample carries about 91,000 clones, 85% to 95% of them seen once, and the ten largest clones take 0.2% to 0.3%. The sequence was obtained from a human donor in good health. Sequenced input: T cells isolated from PBMCs. The chain combines TRBV9 with TRBJ2-6, with 7 bases that match TRBD1. The CDR3 protein is CASSVRYDRETSGANVLTF. For the CDR3, the DNA is TGTGCCAGCAGCGTAAGGTACGACAGGGAAACCTCTGGGGCCAACGTCCTGACTTTC.